Each of the 26 T cell receptor beta chains below was sequenced from the same sample in a study of shared clonotypes between healthy human individuals. CD45RO negativity and positive selection for CCR7 defined naive CD8 cells, a population that excluded terminally differentiated effector memory CD45RA+ cells. TCRdb's table, derived via immunoSEQ multiplex PCR, lists solely in-frame clones and lacks some. The sample contains some 2.1 million clones, about 94% of which appear only once. Sequenced material: naive CD8+ T cells from PBMCs. Receptor source: a young man in good health. Some clones in this sample may be carry-over from other donors' samples.

The chain uses TRBV13 and TRBJ2-7; D could derive from TRBD1 or TRBD2 (5 bases each). The CDR3 is 13 residues long. The germline CDR1 and CDR2 sequences are PRHDT and FYEKMQ (reference sequence). Trimming pared 7 bases from V and 5 bases from J, leaving 15 bases between. The CDR3 nucleotides are TGTGCCAGCAATGAGGGGACCGGCAACGAGCAGTACTTC. Encoded protein: CASNEGTGNEQYF.

The chain has TRBV27 and TRBJ2-7; TRBD2 matches at 12 bases. The CDR3 runs to 17 residues. Germline V lookup: CDR1 MNHEY, CDR2 SMNVEV (reference sequence). V trimming: 4 bases; J trimming: 5 bases; junction bases outside the gene matches: 12. CDR3 amino acids: CASSWLASGRAFDEQYF. The CDR3 bases are TGTGCCAGCAGTTGGTTGGCTAGCGGGAGGGCCTTCGACGAGCAGTACTTC.

Only one count was recorded for this clone. V and J are TRBV11-3 and TRBJ1-1, with no clear D. Looked up from germline, CDR1 is SGHNT and CDR2 is YENEEA. CDR3 size: 13 residues. V was cut by 0 bases and J by 1 base, with 3 bases left in between. CDR3 residues: CASSLEPNTEAFF. DNA for the CDR3: TGTGCCAGCAGCTTAGAGCCGAACACTGAAGCTTTCTTT.

The chain has TRBV7-3 and TRBJ2-1; D not certain. The germline CDR1 and CDR2 sequences are SGHTA and FQGTGA. Trimming left V 5 bases short and J 4 bases short, with 15 bases between. There are 15 residues in the CDR3. The CDR3 here is CASSPGESIYNEQFF. CDR3 coding DNA: TGTGCCAGCAGCCCAGGAGAGTCTATTTACAATGAGCAGTTCTTC.

The gene calls are TRBV28 and TRBJ2-7; D perhaps matches TRBD1 (6 bases). Germline loops: CDR1 MDHEN, CDR2 SYDVKM. This CDR3 is built from 14 residues. V lost 4 bases and J lost 5, with 15 bases in between. The CDR3 is CASSWGTGKHEQYF. For the CDR3, the DNA is TGTGCCAGCAGTTGGGGAACAGGGAAGCACGAGCAGTACTTC.

The genes are TRBV4-2 and TRBJ2-3, with D hard to call. The CDR3 is 17 residues long. Looked up from germline, CDR1 is LGHNA and CDR2 is YNFKEQ. Trimming took off 0 bases at V and 2 bases at J, with 15 bases between the two ends. Here the CDR3 reads CASSQDPYTPSTDTQYF. CDR3 nucleotide sequence: TGTGCCAGCAGCCAAGACCCCTATACCCCCTCCACAGATACGCAGTATTTT.

The chain couples TRBV6-5 to TRBJ1-1; maybe TRBD1 (6 bases). Germline V gives CDR1 MNHEY, CDR2 SVGAGI. There are 16 residues in the CDR3. Trimming stripped 0 bases from V and 0 bases from J, with 11 bases between. The CDR3 region has the DNA TGTGCCAGCAGTTACTCGTTAGGGACACTGAACACTGAAGCTTTCTTT. Protein product: CASSYSLGTLNTEAFF.

About this clone: A much larger clone differs from this one at a single base, so this may be a read error. This specimen includes other DNA sequences encoding the same CDR3. Here the CDR3 reads CASSFGYEQYF. For the CDR3, the DNA is TGTGCCAGCAGTTTTGGATACGAGCAGTACTTC. The chain employs TRBV27 and TRBJ2-7; D call uncertain. This CDR3 has 11 residues. CDR1 MNHEY and CDR2 SMNVEV come from the germline V gene (reference sequence). Trimming cost V 3 bases and J 4 bases, with 4 bases left between them.

Details on this clone: The same CDR3 can be traced to other DNA sequences in this sample. This sequence joins TRBV11-2 and TRBJ2-7; weak D call: TRBD1 (6 bases). Germline assignment: CDR1 SGHAT and CDR2 FQNNGV. V was cut by 1 base and J by 4 bases, with 11 bases left in between. The CDR3 has 14 residues. The CDR3 DNA sequence: TGTGCCAGCAGCTTAGGCTTGGGGGCGTACGAGCAGTACTTC. Protein product: CASSLGLGAYEQYF. The full variable domain, its missing parts supplied by reference TRBV11-2 and TRBJ2-7, is EAGVAQSPRYKIIEKRQSVAFWCNPISGHATLYWYQQILGQGPKLLIQFQNNGVVDDSQLPKDRFSAERLKGVDSTLKIQPAKLEDSAVYLCASSLGLGAYEQYFGPGTRLTVT.

The J gene is TRBJ2-1, the V gene TRBV6-5; D could derive from TRBD1 or TRBD2 (7 bases each). Germline V lookup: CDR1 MNHEY, CDR2 SVGAGI. Trimming removed 5 bases at V and 8 bases at J, with 19 bases between. The CDR3 totals 15 residues. The chain's CDR3 is CASSATGRVNYEQFF. In nucleotides, the CDR3 is TGTGCCAGCAGTGCGACAGGGAGGGTTAATTATGAGCAGTTCTTC.

The chain links TRBV4-1 to TRBJ2-1, with 7 positions matching TRBD1. The CDR3 consists of 16 residues. Germline values: CDR1 MGHRA, CDR2 YSYEKL. V shed 6 bases, J shed 5 bases, and the junction held 13 bases outside the gene matches. As DNA, the CDR3 is TGCGCCAGCAGTCCCAAGTTAGGGGGCGCCCACAATGAGCAGTTCTTC. Its protein is CASSPKLGGAHNEQFF.

This chain connects TRBV9 to TRBJ1-1, with 8 bases matching TRBD1. The CDR3 runs to 15 residues. Germline V gene data show CDR1 as SGDLS and CDR2 as YYNGEE. V was pared by 3 bases and J by 1 base, with 5 bases of the junction left unmatched. The CDR3 region is CASSARDRTNTEAFF. The CDR3 DNA reads as TGTGCCAGCAGCGCCAGGGACAGGACGAACACTGAAGCTTTCTTT.

The CDR3 here is CASSQDKFLETQYF. DNA of the CDR3: TGCGCCAGCAGCCAAGATAAGTTCTTGGAGACCCAGTACTTC. The V call is TRBV4-1, the J call TRBJ2-5; D is uncertain. Germline V CDR1 and CDR2: MGHRA, YSYEKL. This CDR3 contains 14 residues. Trimming stripped 0 bases from V and 5 bases from J, with 10 bases between.

The count of this clone is one. The chain carries TRBV27 and TRBJ1-2; perhaps TRBD1 as D (5 bases). The CDR3 extends over 16 amino acids. Germline V gene lookup returns CDR1 MNHEY and CDR2 SMNVEV (reference sequence). The V and J ends lost 0 bases and 4 bases respectively, with 15 bases between them. CDR3 DNA: TGTGCCAGCAGTTTATCCTCTTCGAGCAGGGTCTATGGCTACACCTTC. Its translation is CASSLSSSSRVYGYTF.

About this clone: This same CDR3 is encoded by further DNA sequences in the sample. The chain recombines TRBV7-8 with TRBJ2-7, with 9 bases identical to TRBD1. The germline gives CDR1 SGHVS, CDR2 FQNEAQ. The CDR3 length is 13 residues. Trimming at V came to 11 bases and at J to 3 bases, leaving 8 bases not matched to a gene. Here the CDR3 reads CASSGTGSYEQYF. CDR3 coding DNA: TGTGCCTCCTCAGGGACAGGGAGCTACGAGCAGTACTTC.

The V call is TRBV27, the J call TRBJ1-6; possibly TRBD1 for D (5 bases). Germline CDR1 reads MNHEY; CDR2 reads SMNVEV (reference sequence). The CDR3 covers 13 residues. The V end lost 7 bases, the J end lost 7 bases, and 11 bases lay between the germline ends. The CDR3 loop is CASNGGSNSPLHF. The CDR3 DNA follows: TGTGCCAGCAATGGGGGGAGCAATTCACCCCTCCACTTT.

V gene TRBV9 combines with J gene TRBJ2-7; D possibly uses TRBD1 or TRBD2 (5 bases each). Trimming cost V 3 bases and J 0 bases, with 10 bases left between them. This CDR3 is 14 amino acids long. Germline-derived CDR1 and CDR2 are SGDLS and YYNGEE. The CDR3 DNA is TGTGCCAGCAGCGGGGACCAGAGCTCCTACGAGCAGTACTTC. This codes for CASSGDQSSYEQYF.

The chain recombines TRBV9 with TRBJ2-2, with TRBD1 as a possible D gene (5 bases). The CDR3 consists of 19 residues. The V end was cut by 4 bases, the J end by 4 bases, with 26 bases between. In germline, CDR1 is SGDLS, CDR2 YYNGEE. The CDR3 DNA reads TGTGCCAGCAGCCCCGACGGGCTGACCAGGGTTTGGAGCACCGGGGAGCTGTTTTTT. Its protein product is CASSPDGLTRVWSTGELFF.

V and J are TRBV5-6 and TRBJ1-2; D is ambiguous. V lost 2 bases and J lost 7, with 12 bases in between. CDR3 length equals 13 residues. From germline, CDR1 is SGHDT and CDR2 YYEEEE. CDR3 DNA: TGTGCCAGCAGCTTTGGAGGGCTTAGTGGCTACACCTTC. Protein product: CASSFGGLSGYTF.

A remark on this clone: The germline gene is not matched at one end of the junction; a read error may be the cause. Other DNA sequences in the sample encode the same CDR3. The chain couples TRBV27 to TRBJ1-1; D ambiguous. Germline CDR1 and CDR2: MNHEY and SMNVEV (reference sequence). The CDR3 is made up of 13 amino acids. CDR3 sequence reads: CASSLSLNTEAFF. CDR3 nucleotides: TGTGCCAGCAGTCTATCCCTGAACACTGAAGCTTTCTTT.

The chain combines TRBV9 with TRBJ2-1; D not certain. The germline CDR1 and CDR2 sequences are SGDLS and YYNGEE. V was shortened by 3 bases and J by 6 bases, with 7 bases between the two germline ends. The CDR3 consists of 12 residues. This CDR3 is CASSAETNEQFF. CDR3 DNA sequence: TGTGCCAGCAGCGCCGAGACCAATGAGCAGTTCTTC.

The V call is TRBV28, the J call TRBJ2-3; 10 bases align to TRBD2. Germline V gene sequence: CDR1 MDHEN, CDR2 SYDVKM. The CDR3 consists of 17 residues. Unmatched junction bases numbered 10, after V lost 3 bases and J lost 4 bases. The CDR3 coding sequence is TGTGCCAGCAGTTTCTATTCGCTAGCGGGAGACGCAGATACGCAGTATTTT. Translation: CASSFYSLAGDADTQYF.

The chain combines TRBV27 with TRBJ2-7, with 8 nucleotides matching TRBD2. Germline assignment: CDR1 MNHEY and CDR2 SMNVEV (reference sequence). Trimming cost V 6 bases and J 5 bases; bases outside gene matches: 6. This CDR3 has 13 residues. The CDR3 reads CASRLGTSDEQYF. The CDR3 region has the DNA TGTGCCAGCAGATTAGGGACTAGTGACGAGCAGTACTTC.

This clone appeared once. The chain employs TRBV29-1 and TRBJ1-2, with D possibly TRBD1 on 5 matching bases. Germline V gene data show CDR1 as SQVTM and CDR2 as ANQGSEA. V gave up 3 bases and J gave up 6 bases, with 14 bases separating them. This CDR3 has 13 amino acids. CDR3 protein: CSVDSGRVNGYTF. The CDR3 nucleotides are TGCAGCGTTGACTCTGGCAGGGTCAATGGCTACACCTTC.

The chain combines TRBV20-1 with TRBJ1-1, with D unresolved. The CDR3 totals 9 residues. V was cut by 3 bases and J by 7 bases, with 3 bases left in between. Per germline, CDR1 DFQATT and CDR2 SNEGSKA (reference sequence). The CDR3 nucleotides read TGCAGTGCTAGTTTTGAAGCTTTCTTT. This codes for CSASFEAFF.

As concerns this clone: The sample contains more than one DNA sequence encoding this CDR3. This chain links TRBV4-1 with TRBJ2-7; 8 positions match TRBD1. Germline-derived CDR1 and CDR2 are MGHRA and YSYEKL. There are 14 residues in the CDR3. The J segment lost 1 base and the V segment lost 4 bases, leaving 3 bases of the junction unmatched. The CDR3 coding sequence is TGCGCCAGCAGCCCGGGACAGGCGTCCTACGAGCAGTACTTC. This codes for CASSPGQASYEQYF.